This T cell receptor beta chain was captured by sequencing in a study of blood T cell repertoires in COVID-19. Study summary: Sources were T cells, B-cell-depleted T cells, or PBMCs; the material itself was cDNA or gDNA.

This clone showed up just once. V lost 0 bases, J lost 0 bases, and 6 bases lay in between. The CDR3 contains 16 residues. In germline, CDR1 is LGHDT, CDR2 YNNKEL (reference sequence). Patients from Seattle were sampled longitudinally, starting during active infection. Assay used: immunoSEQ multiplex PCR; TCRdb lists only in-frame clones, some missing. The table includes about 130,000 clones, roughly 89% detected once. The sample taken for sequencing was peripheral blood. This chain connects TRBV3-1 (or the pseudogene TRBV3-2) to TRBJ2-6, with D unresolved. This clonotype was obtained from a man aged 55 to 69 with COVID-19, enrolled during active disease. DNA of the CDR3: TGTGCCAGCAGCCAAGAGAGGTTCTCTGGGGCCAACGTCCTGACTTTC. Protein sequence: CASSQERFSGANVLTF.